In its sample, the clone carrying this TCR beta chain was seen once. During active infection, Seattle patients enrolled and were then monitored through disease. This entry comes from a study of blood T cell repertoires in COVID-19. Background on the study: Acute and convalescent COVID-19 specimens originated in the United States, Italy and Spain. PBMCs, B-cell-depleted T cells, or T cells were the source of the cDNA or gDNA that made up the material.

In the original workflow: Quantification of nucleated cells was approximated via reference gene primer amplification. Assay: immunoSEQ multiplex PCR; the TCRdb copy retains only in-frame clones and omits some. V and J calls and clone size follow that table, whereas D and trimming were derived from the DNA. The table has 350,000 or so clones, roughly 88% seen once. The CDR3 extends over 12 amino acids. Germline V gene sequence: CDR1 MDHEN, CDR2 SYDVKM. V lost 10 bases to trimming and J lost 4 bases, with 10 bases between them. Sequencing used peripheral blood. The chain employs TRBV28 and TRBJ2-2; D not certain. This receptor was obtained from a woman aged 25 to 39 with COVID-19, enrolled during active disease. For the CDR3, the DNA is TGTGCCACCCCCAAGCCCACCGGGGAGCTGTTTTTT. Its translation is CATPKPTGELFF.